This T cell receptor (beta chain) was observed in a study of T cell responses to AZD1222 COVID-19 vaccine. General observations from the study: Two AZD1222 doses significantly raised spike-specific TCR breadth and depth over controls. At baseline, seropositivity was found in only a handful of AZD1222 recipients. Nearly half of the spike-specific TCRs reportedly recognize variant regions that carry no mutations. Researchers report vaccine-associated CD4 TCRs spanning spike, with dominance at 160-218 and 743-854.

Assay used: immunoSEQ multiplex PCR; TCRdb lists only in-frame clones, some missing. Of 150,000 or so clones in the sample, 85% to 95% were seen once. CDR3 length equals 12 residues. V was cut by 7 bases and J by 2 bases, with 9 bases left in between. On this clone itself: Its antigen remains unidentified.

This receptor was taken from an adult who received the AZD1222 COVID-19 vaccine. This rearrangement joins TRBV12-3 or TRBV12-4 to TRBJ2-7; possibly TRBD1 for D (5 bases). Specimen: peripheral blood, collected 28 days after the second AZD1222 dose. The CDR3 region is CASTRVAYEQYF. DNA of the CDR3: TGTGCCAGCACCAGGGTAGCCTACGAGCAGTACTTC.